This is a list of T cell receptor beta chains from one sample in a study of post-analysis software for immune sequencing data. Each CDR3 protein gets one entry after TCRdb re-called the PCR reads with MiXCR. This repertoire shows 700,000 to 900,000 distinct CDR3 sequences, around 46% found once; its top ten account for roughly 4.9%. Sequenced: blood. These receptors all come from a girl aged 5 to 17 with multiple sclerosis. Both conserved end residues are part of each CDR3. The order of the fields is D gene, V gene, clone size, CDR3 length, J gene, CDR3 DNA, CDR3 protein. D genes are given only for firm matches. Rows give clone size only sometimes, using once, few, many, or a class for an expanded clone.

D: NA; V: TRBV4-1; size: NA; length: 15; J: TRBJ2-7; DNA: TGCGCCAGCAGCCAAGGGCCTAGCGACCACTACGAGCAGTACTTC; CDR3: CASSQGPSDHYEQYF
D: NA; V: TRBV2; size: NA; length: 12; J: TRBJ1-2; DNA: TGTGCCAGCGTCGGGGGGGACTATGGCTACACCTTC; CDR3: CASVGGDYGYTF
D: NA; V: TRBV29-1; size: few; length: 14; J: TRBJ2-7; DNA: TGCAGCGTTGAAGACAGCCTTTGGTCCTACGAGCAGTACTTC; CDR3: CSVEDSLWSYEQYF
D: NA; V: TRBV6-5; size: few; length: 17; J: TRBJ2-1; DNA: TGTGCCAGCAGTTTAGACAGTGGGGGCCGGACCTACAATGAGCAGTTCTTC; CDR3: CASSLDSGGRTYNEQFF
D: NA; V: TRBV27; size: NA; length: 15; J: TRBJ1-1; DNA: TGTGCCAGCAGCCCGGGGTTTGGGTGGAACACTGAAGCTTTCTTT; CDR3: CASSPGFGWNTEAFF
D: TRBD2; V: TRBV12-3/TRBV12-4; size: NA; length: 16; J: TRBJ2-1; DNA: TGTGCCAGCAGTTGGGGTTTAGCGGGCTCTTACAATGAGCAGTTCTTC; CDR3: CASSWGLAGSYNEQFF
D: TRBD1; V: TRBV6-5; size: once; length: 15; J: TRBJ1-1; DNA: TGTGCCAGTAGTTCCGGGACAGAGCCGAACACTGAAGCTTTCTTT; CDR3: CASSSGTEPNTEAFF
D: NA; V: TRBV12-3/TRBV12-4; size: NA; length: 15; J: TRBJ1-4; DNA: TGTGCCAGCACCAAAGGGGGTTACCTCGGGGAAAAACTGTTTTTT; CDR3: CASTKGGYLGEKLFF
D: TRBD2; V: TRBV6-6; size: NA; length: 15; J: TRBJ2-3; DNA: TGTGCCAGCTCCAGGACTAGCGCAAAGGGGGATACGCAGTATTTT; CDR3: CASSRTSAKGDTQYF
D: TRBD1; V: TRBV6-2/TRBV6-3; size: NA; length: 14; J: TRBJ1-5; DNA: TGTGCCAGCAGACCAACGGGACAGCATCAGCCCCAGCATTTT; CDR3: CASRPTGQHQPQHF
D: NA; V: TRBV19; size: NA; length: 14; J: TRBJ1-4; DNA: TGTGCCAGTAGTACCATACAGGGACGAGAAAAACTGTTTTTT; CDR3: CASSTIQGREKLFF
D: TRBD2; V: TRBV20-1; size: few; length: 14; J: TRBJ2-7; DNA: TGCAGTGCTAGAGGAACTAGCGGGAGTTACGAGCAGTACTTC; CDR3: CSARGTSGSYEQYF
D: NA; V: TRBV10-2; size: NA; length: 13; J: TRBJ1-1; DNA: TGCGCCAGCAGTGAGAGTGGGGACGGTGAAGCTTTCTTT; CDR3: CASSESGDGEAFF
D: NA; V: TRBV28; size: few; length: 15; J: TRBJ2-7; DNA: TGTGCCAGCAGTTTTAGGGTGGCGTACTCCTACGAGCAGTACTTC; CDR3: CASSFRVAYSYEQYF
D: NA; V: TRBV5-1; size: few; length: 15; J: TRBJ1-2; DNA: TGCGCCAGCAGCTTGTCGAAAGGCCCTAACTATGGCTACACCTTC; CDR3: CASSLSKGPNYGYTF
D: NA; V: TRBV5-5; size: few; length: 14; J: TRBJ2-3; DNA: TGTGCCAGCAGCTTGTGGACGCGCACAGATACGCAGTATTTT; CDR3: CASSLWTRTDTQYF
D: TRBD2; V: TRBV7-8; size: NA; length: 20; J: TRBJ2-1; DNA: TGTGCCAGCAGCTTAGCGATGGCTGGGGCTAGCGGGCGCCGAGGCTATGAGCAGTTCTTC; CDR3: CASSLAMAGASGRRGYEQFF
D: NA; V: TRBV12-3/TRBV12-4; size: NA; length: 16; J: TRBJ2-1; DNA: TGTGCCAGCAGTTTAGAAGGGGCGCTCATTTACAATGAGCAGTTCTTC; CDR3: CASSLEGALIYNEQFF
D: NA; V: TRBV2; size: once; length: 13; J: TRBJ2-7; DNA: TGTGCCAGCACTTCAGCCTGGGACTACGAGCAGTACTTC; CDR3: CASTSAWDYEQYF
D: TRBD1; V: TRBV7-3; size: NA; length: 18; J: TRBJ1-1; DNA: TGTGCCAGCAGCTTAGTAGGTACAGGGGGACAGAGGAACACTGAAGCTTTCTTT; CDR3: CASSLVGTGGQRNTEAFF
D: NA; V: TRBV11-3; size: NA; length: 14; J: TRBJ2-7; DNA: TGTGCCAGCAGCTTAGCGAGCAACTCCTACGAGCAGTACTTC; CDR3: CASSLASNSYEQYF
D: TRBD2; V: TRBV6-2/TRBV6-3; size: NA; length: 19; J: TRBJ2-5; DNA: TGTGCCAGCAGCTCCCATCATTTAGGGACTAGCGGGAGTTGGAAGACCCAGTACTTC; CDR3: CASSSHHLGTSGSWKTQYF
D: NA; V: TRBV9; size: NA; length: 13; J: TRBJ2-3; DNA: TGTGCCAGCAGCGGTGTAGGCACAGATACGCAGTATTTT; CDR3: CASSGVGTDTQYF
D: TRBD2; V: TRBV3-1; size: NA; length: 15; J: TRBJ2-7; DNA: TGTGCCAGCAGCCAGGGACTAGCGACAGCCTACGAGCAGTACTTC; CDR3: CASSQGLATAYEQYF
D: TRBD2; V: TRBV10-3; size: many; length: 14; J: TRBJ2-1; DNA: TGTGCCATCAAACCTAGCGGGAGCCACAATGAGCAGTTCTTC; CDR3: CAIKPSGSHNEQFF
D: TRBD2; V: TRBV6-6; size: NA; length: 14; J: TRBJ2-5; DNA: TGTGCCAGCAGTTACGGGGCGGGAGGAGGGACCCAGTACTTC; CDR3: CASSYGAGGGTQYF
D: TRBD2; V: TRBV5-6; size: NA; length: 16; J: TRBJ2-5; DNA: TGTGCCAGCAGCCAGGGACTAGCGCTTACCGAAGAGACCCAGTACTTC; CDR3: CASSQGLALTEETQYF
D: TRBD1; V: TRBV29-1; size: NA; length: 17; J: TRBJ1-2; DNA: TGCAGCGTCGAAGATCGAGGCGCCAGGACAGGGTATTTTGGCTACACCTTC; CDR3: CSVEDRGARTGYFGYTF